This note documents a single T cell receptor (beta chain) sequence. The RNA, 0.5 to 1 ug, was put through reverse transcription using random hexamers. immunoSEQ multiplex PCR amplified TCR beta CDR3 across 54 Vbeta, 13 Jbeta. Each CDR3 protein is one row after TCRdb ran MiXCR on the immunoSEQ multiplex PCR reads. The profile shows roughly 200,000 distinct CDR3 sequences, just under 95% of them singletons. The data belong to a study of CD8 T cells in Susac syndrome. As controls, healthy donors matched for age and sex were used. The CDR3 has 14 residues. Deletions cut 3 bases from V and 4 bases from J, with 10 bases between. From germline, CDR1 is SGHRS and CDR2 YFSETQ.

The receptor's source is a human donor in good health. The sample comprised CD4+ T cells from PBMCs. The J gene is TRBJ2-2, the V gene TRBV5-1; D remains ambiguous. CDR3 region: CASSSQSATGELFF. The CDR3, as DNA: TGCGCCAGCAGCTCCCAATCCGCCACCGGGGAGCTGTTTTTT.